The clone carrying this T cell receptor (beta chain) was detected a few times. The target antigen is unknown. The PCR was carried out with 60 Vbeta primers and 13 Jbeta primers. TCRdb's table, derived via immunoSEQ multiplex PCR, lists solely in-frame clones and lacks some. This table has 95,000 to 150,000 clones, 70% to 85% appearing once. The data derive from a study of cytomegalovirus exposure and HLA in healthy donors. Notes on the study in general: Through in vitro validation, three CMV-associated chains were shown to be specific for CMV antigens. Analysis was performed later, and it showed HLA-associated TCR beta chains to be more clonally expanded than equally common others. Presence/absence analyses assumed roughly uniform sequencing depth across donors, which may not hold. Sequencing artifact likely explains a cluster of highly shared sequence variants.

This CDR3 has 15 amino acids. V gave up 6 bases and J gave up 2 bases, with 13 bases separating them. Looked up from germline, CDR1 is MNHEY and CDR2 is SVGAGI. The rearrangement links TRBV6-5 to TRBJ2-2, with D maybe TRBD1 (7 bases). This receptor was obtained from a man aged 18 to 30 in good health and CMV-seropositive. Source material: PBMCs. CDR3 sequence: CASRRGTANTGELFF. The CDR3 DNA reads as TGTGCCAGCAGACGCGGGACAGCAAACACCGGGGAGCTGTTTTTT.